The 9 T cell receptor beta chains in this list originate from one sample, sequenced in a study of T-cell memory formation after mild COVID-19. TCRdb reprocessed the 5' RACE reads via MiXCR and lists one record per CDR3 protein. This table holds some 300,000 distinct CDR3 sequences, just under 20% found once. The sequenced material came from PBMCs or a T cell subset sorted from them (not recorded which). These receptors all stem from a man aged 18 to 35 who had mild COVID-19 (a few samples of this study predate the infection). Cell type and time point are not known.

This clonotype was observed a handful of times. This rearrangement joins TRBV6-5 to TRBJ2-5; 7 positions match TRBD1. J gave up 4 bases and V 6 bases, and 5 bases lay outside the gene matches. The CDR3 extends over 13 amino acids. Germline CDR1 is MNHEY and CDR2 is SVGAGI. Written as DNA, the CDR3 is TGTGCCAGCAGGACAGGGTTGGCAGAGACCCAGTACTTC. Translated: CASRTGLAETQYF.

This clonotype has more than one count but fewer than ten. This chain links TRBV7-8 with TRBJ2-7; TRBD1 is a possible D gene (6 bases). Germline lookup yields CDR1 SGHVS and CDR2 FQNEAQ. The CDR3 contains 13 residues. V was trimmed by 6 bases and J by 4 bases, leaving 13 bases between them. CDR3 in DNA: TGTGCCAGCAGTTGGGACACTTTATACGAGCAGTACGTC. Protein product: CASSWDTLYEQYV.

This clonotype appeared a few times. This rearrangement joins TRBV4-3 to TRBJ1-1; D is uncertain. Germline CDR1 is LGHNA and CDR2 is YSLEER. The CDR3 is 13 residues long. Trimming took off 1 base at V and 3 bases at J, with 6 bases between the two ends. DNA for the CDR3: TGCGCCAGCAGCCAAGTAGAGGACACTGAAGCTTTCTTT. Protein sequence: CASSQVEDTEAFF.

The CDR3 here is CASTSWTRPGNTIYF. CDR3 sequence (DNA): TGTGCCAGCACCTCCTGGACGAGGCCTGGAAACACCATATATTTT. The J gene is TRBJ1-3, the V gene TRBV7-2; D remains unclear. Trimming pared 7 bases from V and 2 bases from J, leaving 15 bases between. This CDR3 is 15 amino acids long. Germline assignment: CDR1 SGHTA and CDR2 FQGNSA.

The CDR3 protein is CSARGTSGVEQYF. DNA for the CDR3: TGCAGTGCTAGAGGGACTAGCGGGGTTGAGCAGTACTTC. This rearrangement joins TRBV20-1 to TRBJ2-7, with 12 bases aligning to TRBD2. Trimming removed 1 base from V and 7 bases from J; junction bases left unmatched: 2. Germline CDR1 DFQATT, CDR2 SNEGSKA (reference sequence). The CDR3 spans 13 residues.

This clonotype has only a few counts. This chain links TRBV7-9 with TRBJ1-6; D call uncertain. Germline V lookup: CDR1 SEHNR, CDR2 FQNEAQ (reference sequence). Trimming removed 1 base from V and 9 bases from J, with 10 bases in between. The CDR3 is made up of 14 amino acids. CDR3: CASSLVYLASPLHF. The CDR3 region has the DNA TGTGCCAGCAGCTTAGTTTATTTGGCTTCACCCCTCCACTTT. Full variable domain (outside the CDR3, taken from reference TRBV7-9 and TRBJ1-6): DTGVSQNPRHKITKRGQNVTFRCDPISEHNRLYWYRQTLGQGPEFLTYFQNEAQLEKSRLLSDRFSAERPKGSFSTLEIQRTEQGDSAMYLCASSLVYLASPLHFGNGTRLTVT.

This clonotype turned up a few times. The V call is TRBV6-1, the J call TRBJ1-5; the match to TRBD1 covers 11 bases. V lost 3 bases to trimming and J lost 6 bases; unmatched junction nucleotides: 7. The length of the CDR3 is 16 residues. Germline V gene data show CDR1 as MNHNS and CDR2 as SASEGT. This CDR3 reads CASSEPGQGGTQPQHF. The CDR3 coding sequence is TGTGCCAGCAGTGAGCCGGGACAGGGGGGAACTCAGCCCCAGCATTTT.

This clonotype was seen a handful of times. J is TRBJ1-1 and V is TRBV5-1; D gene uncertain. CDR3 length equals 18 residues. From germline, CDR1 is SGHRS and CDR2 YFSETQ. Trimming stripped 3 bases from V and 0 bases from J, with 21 bases between. The CDR3 sequence is CASSSPNQKDPMNTEAFF. The CDR3 coding sequence is TGCGCCAGCAGCTCGCCCAACCAAAAGGACCCAATGAACACTGAAGCTTTCTTT. Full variable domain (outside the CDR3, taken from reference TRBV5-1 and TRBJ1-1): KAGVTQTPRYLIKTRGQQVTLSCSPISGHRSVSWYQQTPGQGLQFLFEYFSETQRNKGNFPGRFSGRQFSNSRSEMNVSTLELGDSALYLCASSSPNQKDPMNTEAFFGQGTRLTVV.

The chain joins TRBV9 to TRBJ1-2; D gene unclear. Looked up from germline, CDR1 is SGDLS and CDR2 is YYNGEE. V lost 0 bases and J lost 8, with 14 bases in between. This CDR3 has 14 amino acids. The CDR3 loop is CASSVGRGTEGYTF. The CDR3 DNA reads as TGTGCCAGCAGCGTAGGGCGGGGTACGGAGGGCTACACCTTC. The entire variable domain, with the rest obtained from reference TRBV9 and TRBJ1-2, is as follows: DSGVTQTPKHLITATGQRVTLRCSPRSGDLSVYWYQQSLDQGLQFLIQYYNGEERAKGNILERFSAQQFPDLHSELNLSSLELGDSALYFCASSVGRGTEGYTFGSGTRLTVV.